Listed below are T cell receptor beta chains from one sample, sequenced in a study of blood T cell repertoires in COVID-19. TCRdb's copy holds only in-frame clones and misses some; the assay was immunoSEQ multiplex PCR. The data hold just over 300,000 clones, with approximately 84% observed a single time. The sequenced material came from PBMCs or T cells enriched from blood (not recorded which). Receptors originate from a man younger than 40 who had recovered from COVID-19. Both conserved end residues are part of each CDR3. The D gene is left open where the match is weak. Only part of the rows carry a size: once, few, many, or a class if the clone is expanded.

D gene: TRBD2; clone size: few; V gene: TRBV2; J gene: TRBJ2-2; CDR3 DNA: TGTGCCAGCAGTGAAAGCGGGAGGGCCGGTACCGGGGAGCTGTTTTTT; CDR3 protein: CASSESGRAGTGELFF
D gene: .; clone size: .; V gene: TRBV4-2; J gene: TRBJ2-5; CDR3 DNA: TGTGCCAGCAGCCAACAGCTAGCCCCACAAGAGACCCAGTACTTC; CDR3 protein: CASSQQLAPQETQYF
D gene: .; clone size: .; V gene: TRBV19; J gene: TRBJ2-7; CDR3 DNA: TGTGCCAGTAGTATACTTAAACCCACTAGTCCCTACGAGCAGTACTTC; CDR3 protein: CASSILKPTSPYEQYF
D gene: .; clone size: .; V gene: TRBV5-1; J gene: TRBJ2-3; CDR3 DNA: TGCGCCAGCAGCCCCAGGGGTCAGGGAGCCCTCACAGATACGCAGTATTTT; CDR3 protein: CASSPRGQGALTDTQYF
D gene: .; clone size: .; V gene: TRBV28; J gene: TRBJ1-6; CDR3 DNA: TGTGCCAGCAGTTTTCCCCAAAATAATTCACCCCTCCACTTT; CDR3 protein: CASSFPQNNSPLHF
D gene: TRBD2; clone size: .; V gene: TRBV28; J gene: TRBJ2-1; CDR3 DNA: TGTGCCAGCAGTTCGGGAGGGCTGAACTCCTACAATGAGCAGTTCTTC; CDR3 protein: CASSSGGLNSYNEQFF
D gene: TRBD1; clone size: .; V gene: TRBV28; J gene: TRBJ1-4; CDR3 DNA: TGTGCCGGAGGGACAGGCATTAATGAAAAACTGTTTTTT; CDR3 protein: CAGGTGINEKLFF
D gene: .; clone size: .; V gene: TRBV7-8; J gene: TRBJ2-4; CDR3 DNA: TGTGCCAGCAGCCCGGCGGGTGACCTAGCCAAAAACATTCAGTACTTC; CDR3 protein: CASSPAGDLAKNIQYF
D gene: TRBD1; clone size: .; V gene: TRBV4-1; J gene: TRBJ1-4; CDR3 DNA: TGCGCCAGCAGCCAAGGGCTGGCAGGGGGTTACCCCGGGCCTAATGAAAAACTGTTTTTT; CDR3 protein: CASSQGLAGGYPGPNEKLFF
D gene: .; clone size: .; V gene: TRBV4-1; J gene: TRBJ2-2; CDR3 DNA: TGCGCCAGCAGCCTTTCTAGCACCGGGGAGCTGTTTTTT; CDR3 protein: CASSLSSTGELFF
D gene: .; clone size: .; V gene: TRBV4-1; J gene: TRBJ1-1; CDR3 DNA: TGCGCCAGCAGCCAAGTCGGGGGGCTATCGAACACTGAAGCTTTCTTT; CDR3 protein: CASSQVGGLSNTEAFF
D gene: .; clone size: .; V gene: TRBV29-1; J gene: TRBJ2-5; CDR3 DNA: TGCAGCGTTGAGGCGGCCTTGCGAGAGACCCAGTACTTC; CDR3 protein: CSVEAALRETQYF
D gene: .; clone size: .; V gene: TRBV6-5; J gene: TRBJ1-2; CDR3 DNA: TGTGCCAGCACTTCCTGGGGGGGAGGCTACACCTTC; CDR3 protein: CASTSWGGGYTF
D gene: TRBD2; clone size: .; V gene: TRBV6-4; J gene: TRBJ2-3; CDR3 DNA: TGTGCCAGCAGTGAGCGGGAGACAGATACGCAGTATTTT; CDR3 protein: CASSERETDTQYF
D gene: TRBD2; clone size: .; V gene: TRBV3-1/TRBV3-2; J gene: TRBJ2-4; CDR3 DNA: TGTGCCAGCAGCCAAGGGGGAACTAGCGGGGTTTTTTTC; CDR3 protein: CASSQGGTSGVFF
D gene: TRBD2; clone size: .; V gene: TRBV5-6; J gene: TRBJ2-7; CDR3 DNA: TGTGCCAGCAGCCATTCGGGACTAGCGGCCTACGAGCAGTACTTC; CDR3 protein: CASSHSGLAAYEQYF
D gene: TRBD1; clone size: .; V gene: TRBV5-1; J gene: TRBJ2-7; CDR3 DNA: TGCGCCGGGGGGACAGGGTCTGGCGAGCAGTACTTC; CDR3 protein: CAGGTGSGEQYF
D gene: .; clone size: .; V gene: TRBV5-1; J gene: TRBJ1-3; CDR3 DNA: TGCGCCAGCAGCTTGGCACTGAGTTCTAGCTCTGGAAACACCATATATTTT; CDR3 protein: CASSLALSSSSGNTIYF
D gene: .; clone size: once; V gene: TRBV4-1; J gene: TRBJ1-1; CDR3 DNA: TGCGCCAGCAGCCAAGATTATGCGGGGAGCACTGAAGCTTTCTTT; CDR3 protein: CASSQDYAGSTEAFF
D gene: .; clone size: .; V gene: TRBV5-1; J gene: TRBJ1-2; CDR3 DNA: TGCGCCAGCAGCTTGGGGCAGGTAAACTATGGCTACACCTTC; CDR3 protein: CASSLGQVNYGYTF
D gene: TRBD1; clone size: .; V gene: TRBV30; J gene: TRBJ2-1; CDR3 DNA: TGTGCCTGGAGTGCCGAGGGACAGGGGACGAATGAGCAGTTCTTC; CDR3 protein: CAWSAEGQGTNEQFF
D gene: .; clone size: few; V gene: TRBV7-2; J gene: TRBJ1-1; CDR3 DNA: TGTGCCAGCAGCTCCTCCCGAGACAAATCTGAAGCTTTCTTT; CDR3 protein: CASSSSRDKSEAFF
D gene: TRBD1; clone size: .; V gene: TRBV25-1; J gene: TRBJ2-2; CDR3 DNA: TGTGCCAGCAGTGCCAGGACAGGGGGCTTGAGCGGGGAGCTGTTTTTT; CDR3 protein: CASSARTGGLSGELFF
D gene: .; clone size: .; V gene: TRBV24-1; J gene: TRBJ2-2; CDR3 DNA: TGTGCCACCAGTGACCTAGGGGGGGCTGAGACCGGGGAGCTGTTTTTT; CDR3 protein: CATSDLGGAETGELFF
D gene: .; clone size: once; V gene: TRBV30; J gene: TRBJ2-4; CDR3 DNA: TGTGCCTGGGCCGCCGGGGGAGAGGACCTAAACATTCAGTACTTC; CDR3 protein: CAWAAGGEDLNIQYF
D gene: .; clone size: .; V gene: TRBV3-1/TRBV3-2; J gene: TRBJ1-5; CDR3 DNA: TGTGCCAGCAGCCAAGGTGGGGTCATACACGGAGGGCATCAGCCCCAGCATTTT; CDR3 protein: CASSQGGVIHGGHQPQHF
D gene: .; clone size: few; V gene: TRBV10-1; J gene: TRBJ2-3; CDR3 DNA: TGCGCCAGCGAGTTCGGGGGAGTCGGAGATACGCAGTATTTT; CDR3 protein: CASEFGGVGDTQYF
D gene: .; clone size: .; V gene: TRBV27; J gene: TRBJ1-6; CDR3 DNA: TGTGCCAGCAGTCCAGGGGTGGGGGAAGGGAATTCACCCCTCCACTTT; CDR3 protein: CASSPGVGEGNSPLHF
D gene: TRBD1; clone size: .; V gene: TRBV3-1/TRBV3-2; J gene: TRBJ2-6; CDR3 DNA: TGTGCCAGCAGCCAAGATACCCGGGACAGGGGACGATCTGGGGCCAACGTCCTGACTTTC; CDR3 protein: CASSQDTRDRGRSGANVLTF
D gene: TRBD1; clone size: few; V gene: TRBV18; J gene: TRBJ1-4; CDR3 DNA: TGTGCCAGCTCACGGGGACAGCTTAATGAAAAACTGTTTTTT; CDR3 protein: CASSRGQLNEKLFF
D gene: .; clone size: .; V gene: TRBV19; J gene: TRBJ1-1; CDR3 DNA: TGTGCCGCGGGCCTAGGTGGAACTGAAGCTTTCTTT; CDR3 protein: CAAGLGGTEAFF
D gene: .; clone size: .; V gene: TRBV6-1; J gene: TRBJ2-2; CDR3 DNA: TGTGCCAGCAGTGAAGTAGGGGGCACCGGGGAGCTGTTTTTT; CDR3 protein: CASSEVGGTGELFF
D gene: .; clone size: .; V gene: TRBV10-2; J gene: TRBJ2-7; CDR3 DNA: TGCGCCAGCAGTGACGGTAGTCGTCTACGCGAGCAGTACTTC; CDR3 protein: CASSDGSRLREQYF
D gene: TRBD2; clone size: .; V gene: TRBV10-2; J gene: TRBJ2-1; CDR3 DNA: TGCGCCAGCAGGTTAGCGGGAGGGTCTAATGAGCAGTTCTTC; CDR3 protein: CASRLAGGSNEQFF
D gene: .; clone size: .; V gene: TRBV25-1; J gene: TRBJ2-1; CDR3 DNA: TGTGCCAGCAGTCAACGGACTGTAGGGTACAATGAGCAGTTCTTC; CDR3 protein: CASSQRTVGYNEQFF
D gene: .; clone size: once; V gene: TRBV7-9; J gene: TRBJ2-2; CDR3 DNA: TGTGCCAGCAGCGGTAGTTATGGGGAGCTGTTTTTT; CDR3 protein: CASSGSYGELFF
D gene: .; clone size: .; V gene: TRBV9; J gene: TRBJ2-7; CDR3 DNA: TGTGCCAGCAGCCTCGGCGGGGACTCCTACGAGCAGTACTTC; CDR3 protein: CASSLGGDSYEQYF
D gene: TRBD2; clone size: .; V gene: TRBV23-1; J gene: TRBJ2-7; CDR3 DNA: TGCGCCAGCAGTCACGGGGGGGGTGAGCAGTACTTC; CDR3 protein: CASSHGGGEQYF
D gene: TRBD1; clone size: .; V gene: TRBV11-3; J gene: TRBJ2-5; CDR3 DNA: TGTGCCAGCAGCCACCGGGGCCAGGGGGATGAGACCCAGTACTTC; CDR3 protein: CASSHRGQGDETQYF
D gene: .; clone size: .; V gene: TRBV10-3; J gene: TRBJ2-1; CDR3 DNA: TGTGCCATCAGGGGGACTCAAATGGGCAATGAGCAGTTCTTC; CDR3 protein: CAIRGTQMGNEQFF
D gene: .; clone size: .; V gene: TRBV5-6; J gene: TRBJ1-6; CDR3 DNA: TGTGCCAGCAGCAGAGGTCTATACTCCTATAATTCACCCCTCCACTTT; CDR3 protein: CASSRGLYSYNSPLHF
D gene: .; clone size: few; V gene: TRBV29-1; J gene: TRBJ1-1; CDR3 DNA: TGCAGCGTTGAAGACCCGGGCACTGAAGCTTTCTTT; CDR3 protein: CSVEDPGTEAFF
D gene: .; clone size: many; V gene: TRBV4-2; J gene: TRBJ1-5; CDR3 DNA: TGTGCCAGCAGCCAAGATGGGCGGGGCAATCAGCCCCAGCATTTT; CDR3 protein: CASSQDGRGNQPQHF
D gene: .; clone size: once; V gene: TRBV7-7; J gene: TRBJ2-3; CDR3 DNA: TGTGCTAGCAATCCCGGCGGACAGAGGACGCAGTATTTT; CDR3 protein: CASNPGGQRTQYF